This passage covers 2 T cell receptor beta chains from one sample sequenced in a study of regulatory T cells in long-lasting Graves disease. As for time point: newly diagnosed GD, antithyroid drugs for less than 3 months. Researchers made the TCR library from RNA that was extracted from PBMCs. Investigators prepared the TCR beta libraries by applying iRepertoire HTBI primers and Arm-PCR of CDR3 regions. TCRdb re-called the multiplex PCR reads through MiXCR, storing one row per CDR3 protein. The data hold some 250,000 distinct CDR3 sequences, with about 16% observed a single time. The input for sequencing was peripheral blood mononuclear cells (PBMCs), taken at new diagnosis, from a patient treated with antithyroid drugs. All receptors come from a female donor with Graves disease.

This clonotype appeared many times. This rearrangement joins TRBV7-9 to TRBJ1-4; 8 nucleotides agree with TRBD1. CDR1 is SEHNR and CDR2 is FQNEAQ in the germline V gene (reference sequence). The CDR3 loop spans 15 amino acids. The V segment lost 3 bases and the J segment 3 bases; nucleotides outside the gene matches: 3. DNA for the CDR3: TGTGCCAGCAGCTTCCAGGGGGCTCCTAATGAAAAACTGTTTTTT. It translates to CASSFQGAPNEKLFF.

The DNA for the CDR3 is TGTGCCAGTAGGGACCGGACAGGGGGGTTGAACACTGAAGCTTTCTTT. It codes for CASRDRTGGLNTEAFF. The V call is TRBV19, the J call TRBJ1-1; 10 bases align to TRBD1. The germline V gene has CDR1 LNHDA and CDR2 SQIVND (reference sequence). CDR3 size: 16 residues. V shed 6 bases and J 0 bases; nucleotides not matched to a gene: 7.